This is a list of T cell receptor beta chains from one sample in a study of CD8 T cells in Susac syndrome. From the immunoSEQ multiplex PCR reads, TCRdb called clonotypes with MiXCR, one entry per CDR3 protein. The repertoire has approximately 79,000 distinct CDR3 sequences, 90% to 95% of them found once; the top ten carry 0.4% to 0.55%. The sequenced sample consisted of CD8+ T cells from PBMCs. These receptor sequences come from a human donor with Susac syndrome. Both conserved end residues are part of each CDR3. The D gene is left open where the match is weak. A row's size may be missing; if present it is once, few, many or a size class.

clone size: few
D gene: -
V gene: TRBV19
CDR3 length: 12
J gene: TRBJ2-3
CDR3 DNA: TGTGCCAGTAGTGCCAGCACAGATACGCAGTATTTT
CDR3 protein: CASSASTDTQYF

clone size: -
D gene: TRBD1
V gene: TRBV6-4
CDR3 length: 15
J gene: TRBJ1-2
CDR3 DNA: TGTGCCAGCAGTGAAGGGACAGGAGCTAACTATGGCTACACCTTC
CDR3 protein: CASSEGTGANYGYTF

clone size: -
D gene: -
V gene: TRBV5-4
CDR3 length: 14
J gene: TRBJ1-2
CDR3 DNA: TGTGCCAGCAGCCGTTTGGACTCGGGGTATGGCTACACCTTC
CDR3 protein: CASSRLDSGYGYTF

clone size: -
D gene: -
V gene: TRBV7-9
CDR3 length: 12
J gene: TRBJ1-4
CDR3 DNA: TGTGCCAGCCGAACCGAGAATGAAAAACTGTTTTTT
CDR3 protein: CASRTENEKLFF

clone size: -
D gene: TRBD1
V gene: TRBV5-1
CDR3 length: 15
J gene: TRBJ2-1
CDR3 DNA: TGCGCCAGCAGCTTGGAAGGACAGGGATACAATGAGCAGTTCTTC
CDR3 protein: CASSLEGQGYNEQFF

clone size: -
D gene: TRBD2
V gene: TRBV6-5
CDR3 length: 17
J gene: TRBJ2-3
CDR3 DNA: TGTGCCAGCAGTTACTCAGGAGCTAGCGGGATTTTAGATACGCAGTATTTT
CDR3 protein: CASSYSGASGILDTQYF

clone size: -
D gene: -
V gene: TRBV20-1
CDR3 length: 18
J gene: TRBJ2-3
CDR3 DNA: TGCAGCGCCAAGCCCCCCCGGGACACTCATCGAGGAACAGATACGCAGTATTTT
CDR3 protein: CSAKPPRDTHRGTDTQYF

clone size: -
D gene: -
V gene: TRBV27
CDR3 length: 13
J gene: TRBJ2-3
CDR3 DNA: TGTGCCAGCGTGGAGGGGATCACAGATACGCAGTATTTT
CDR3 protein: CASVEGITDTQYF

clone size: few
D gene: -
V gene: TRBV4-1
CDR3 length: 15
J gene: TRBJ2-2
CDR3 DNA: TGCGCCAGCAGCCAAGCACGGACGGGGCCCGGGGAGCTGTTTTTT
CDR3 protein: CASSQARTGPGELFF

clone size: -
D gene: TRBD1
V gene: TRBV6-1
CDR3 length: 16
J gene: TRBJ2-2
CDR3 DNA: TGTGCCAGCAGTGAATGGGTCAGGGGGCAATCCGGGGAGCTGTTTTTT
CDR3 protein: CASSEWVRGQSGELFF

clone size: -
D gene: -
V gene: TRBV7-9
CDR3 length: 16
J gene: TRBJ2-7
CDR3 DNA: TGTGCCAGCAGCCCCTCGTCAGGGCAAGGCTCGCGCGAGCAGTACTTC
CDR3 protein: CASSPSSGQGSREQYF

clone size: -
D gene: -
V gene: TRBV30
CDR3 length: 13
J gene: TRBJ1-2
CDR3 DNA: TGTGCCTGGAGTGTTGTCTCGGTAGGAGGCTACACCTTC
CDR3 protein: CAWSVVSVGGYTF

clone size: -
D gene: -
V gene: TRBV7-6
CDR3 length: 14
J gene: TRBJ2-5
CDR3 DNA: TGTGCCAGCAGCTTAGACGGCAGAAAAGAGACCCAGTACTTC
CDR3 protein: CASSLDGRKETQYF

clone size: -
D gene: TRBD1
V gene: TRBV11-1
CDR3 length: 13
J gene: TRBJ2-1
CDR3 DNA: TGTGCCAGCAGCCCGGGGACAGGGGTGAAGCAGTTCTTC
CDR3 protein: CASSPGTGVKQFF

clone size: -
D gene: -
V gene: TRBV20-1
CDR3 length: 14
J gene: TRBJ1-5
CDR3 DNA: TGCAGTGCTAGGGTAGGGGGGAACAATCAGCCCCAGCATTTT
CDR3 protein: CSARVGGNNQPQHF

clone size: -
D gene: -
V gene: TRBV5-1
CDR3 length: 15
J gene: TRBJ1-1
CDR3 DNA: TGCGCCAGCAGCTGGGAGGGACACTTGAACACTGAAGCTTTCTTT
CDR3 protein: CASSWEGHLNTEAFF

clone size: -
D gene: TRBD2
V gene: TRBV29-1
CDR3 length: 16
J gene: TRBJ2-1
CDR3 DNA: TGCAGCGTTGAGGGCGGGAGGCTTTATCTCAACAATGAGCAGTTCTTC
CDR3 protein: CSVEGGRLYLNNEQFF

clone size: -
D gene: TRBD2
V gene: TRBV12-5
CDR3 length: 19
J gene: TRBJ2-1
CDR3 DNA: TGTGCTAGTGGTTTGGTAGTGTCCCGGGGGAGCGGGACCTACAATGAGCAGTTCTTC
CDR3 protein: CASGLVVSRGSGTYNEQFF

clone size: -
D gene: -
V gene: TRBV6-5
CDR3 length: 16
J gene: TRBJ2-7
CDR3 DNA: TGTGCCAGCAGTTCTGCTTCATCGATAACCCCCTACGAGCAGTACTTC
CDR3 protein: CASSSASSITPYEQYF

clone size: -
D gene: -
V gene: TRBV5-6
CDR3 length: 14
J gene: TRBJ1-1
CDR3 DNA: TGTGCCAGCAGCTTGGACGGAATGAACACTGAAGCTTTCTTT
CDR3 protein: CASSLDGMNTEAFF

clone size: -
D gene: TRBD1
V gene: TRBV27
CDR3 length: 14
J gene: TRBJ1-4
CDR3 DNA: TGTGCCAGCAGTTTACAGGGGGTTAATGAAAAACTGTTTTTT
CDR3 protein: CASSLQGVNEKLFF

clone size: -
D gene: -
V gene: TRBV20-1
CDR3 length: 14
J gene: TRBJ1-1
CDR3 DNA: TGCAGTGCTAGCAGACAGCCCATGAACACTGAAGCTTTCTTT
CDR3 protein: CSASRQPMNTEAFF

clone size: -
D gene: -
V gene: TRBV7-8
CDR3 length: 18
J gene: TRBJ2-2
CDR3 DNA: TGTGCCAGCAGCATCGTAACGGTACTCAACGCGAACACCGGGGAGCTGTTTTTT
CDR3 protein: CASSIVTVLNANTGELFF

clone size: -
D gene: -
V gene: TRBV4-1
CDR3 length: 15
J gene: TRBJ1-2
CDR3 DNA: TGCGCCAGCAGCCAAGATCGAGGGGTTGTGTATGGCTACACCTTC
CDR3 protein: CASSQDRGVVYGYTF

clone size: -
D gene: TRBD2
V gene: TRBV7-8
CDR3 length: 14
J gene: TRBJ2-3
CDR3 DNA: TGTGCCAGCAGCTTGGGACTAGCAGGTGATACGCAGTATTTT
CDR3 protein: CASSLGLAGDTQYF

clone size: once
D gene: TRBD2
V gene: TRBV20-1
CDR3 length: 16
J gene: TRBJ2-5
CDR3 DNA: TGCAGTGCTAGGACTAGCGGGGGGAGGGATGAAGAGACCCAGTACTTC
CDR3 protein: CSARTSGGRDEETQYF

clone size: -
D gene: TRBD1
V gene: TRBV15
CDR3 length: 15
J gene: TRBJ1-1
CDR3 DNA: TGTGCCACCAGCAGGGACAGGGGAAGTGGCACTGAAGCTTTCTTT
CDR3 protein: CATSRDRGSGTEAFF

clone size: -
D gene: -
V gene: TRBV6-5
CDR3 length: 15
J gene: TRBJ2-3
CDR3 DNA: TGTGCCAGCAGTTACGACAGCCAGCCGGTAGATACGCAGTATTTT
CDR3 protein: CASSYDSQPVDTQYF

clone size: -
D gene: TRBD1
V gene: TRBV5-6
CDR3 length: 16
J gene: TRBJ1-1
CDR3 DNA: TGTGCCAGCAGCTGGACGACAGGGGACATGAACACTGAAGCTTTCTTT
CDR3 protein: CASSWTTGDMNTEAFF

clone size: once
D gene: -
V gene: TRBV5-1
CDR3 length: 16
J gene: TRBJ2-2
CDR3 DNA: TGCGCCAGCAGCTTGGCCTGGGGCAAACCAACCGGGGAGCTGTTTTTT
CDR3 protein: CASSLAWGKPTGELFF

clone size: -
D gene: TRBD2
V gene: TRBV5-6
CDR3 length: 14
J gene: TRBJ2-1
CDR3 DNA: TGTGCCACCTCGAGGATAGCGGGGGGGAATGAGCAGTTCTTC
CDR3 protein: CATSRIAGGNEQFF

clone size: -
D gene: TRBD1
V gene: TRBV27
CDR3 length: 15
J gene: TRBJ2-5
CDR3 DNA: TGTGCCAGCAGTTTTTTCGGACAGGGGGCAGAGACCCAGTACTTC
CDR3 protein: CASSFFGQGAETQYF

clone size: -
D gene: TRBD1
V gene: TRBV7-8
CDR3 length: 16
J gene: TRBJ2-2
CDR3 DNA: TGTGCCAGCAGCCCCGAGGGACAGCAGAACACCGGGGAGCTGTTTTTT
CDR3 protein: CASSPEGQQNTGELFF

clone size: once
D gene: TRBD1
V gene: TRBV9
CDR3 length: 14
J gene: TRBJ1-2
CDR3 DNA: TGTGCCAGCAGCACTTCACCAGGGGGCGAAGGCTACACCTTC
CDR3 protein: CASSTSPGGEGYTF

clone size: -
D gene: -
V gene: TRBV11-1
CDR3 length: 11
J gene: TRBJ1-1
CDR3 DNA: TGTGCCAGCAGCTTAGGGGACCAGGCTTTCTTT
CDR3 protein: CASSLGDQAFF

clone size: -
D gene: TRBD1
V gene: TRBV9
CDR3 length: 17
J gene: TRBJ2-1
CDR3 DNA: TGTGCCAGCAGCGCCGAGGGCGCTCCGGGACAGGGCAATGAGCAGTTCTTC
CDR3 protein: CASSAEGAPGQGNEQFF

clone size: once
D gene: -
V gene: TRBV7-2
CDR3 length: 15
J gene: TRBJ2-1
CDR3 DNA: TGTGCCAGCAGCTTAGTTGTAGGGTCCTACAATGAGCAGTTCTTC
CDR3 protein: CASSLVVGSYNEQFF

clone size: -
D gene: -
V gene: TRBV6-2/TRBV6-3
CDR3 length: 14
J gene: TRBJ2-7
CDR3 DNA: TGTGCCAGCAGTTACTCGGGCGGGACCTACGAGCAGTACTTC
CDR3 protein: CASSYSGGTYEQYF

clone size: -
D gene: TRBD1
V gene: TRBV27
CDR3 length: 13
J gene: TRBJ2-5
CDR3 DNA: TGTGCCAGCAGTTTATCGAGGACAGGGACCCAGTACTTC
CDR3 protein: CASSLSRTGTQYF

clone size: -
D gene: TRBD1
V gene: TRBV27
CDR3 length: 16
J gene: TRBJ1-2
CDR3 DNA: TGTGCCAGCAGTTCCTATGACAGGGGTAGTAACTATGGCTACACCTTC
CDR3 protein: CASSSYDRGSNYGYTF

clone size: -
D gene: -
V gene: TRBV5-1
CDR3 length: 15
J gene: TRBJ2-1
CDR3 DNA: TGCGCCAGCAGCTTGGACACAATCGGGTACAATGAGCAGTTCTTC
CDR3 protein: CASSLDTIGYNEQFF

clone size: -
D gene: -
V gene: TRBV4-1
CDR3 length: 13
J gene: TRBJ2-1
CDR3 DNA: TGCGCCAGCAGCCAAGTGACGGAGGACGAGCAGTTCTTC
CDR3 protein: CASSQVTEDEQFF

clone size: -
D gene: -
V gene: TRBV2
CDR3 length: 12
J gene: TRBJ1-2
CDR3 DNA: TGTGCCAGCAGTCGAGATAACTATGGCTACACCTTC
CDR3 protein: CASSRDNYGYTF

clone size: -
D gene: -
V gene: TRBV7-9
CDR3 length: 13
J gene: TRBJ1-2
CDR3 DNA: TGTGCCAGCAGCTTAGCCGGACGGTATGGCTACACCTTC
CDR3 protein: CASSLAGRYGYTF